This paragraph covers one T cell receptor beta chain sequence. The sample comes from a study of T cells in localized non-small cell lung cancer. Only in-frame clones appear in the TCRdb table, and some are missing; sequencing was by immunoSEQ multiplex PCR. The sample carries tens of thousands of clones, 88% recorded once. The J segment lost 4 bases and the V segment lost 2 bases, leaving 0 bases of the junction unmatched. CDR3 length: 14 residues. Germline loops: CDR1 SGHTA, CDR2 FQGTGA. The source of this sequence is a woman aged 40-75 years with stage I squamous cell lung carcinoma. This chain links TRBV7-3 with TRBJ2-1; 9 bases are shared with TRBD2. The sequenced sample was peripheral blood, obtained before any cancer treatment. CDR3 nucleotide sequence: TGTGCCAGCAGCTTAGCGGGGGGGTACAATGAGCAGTTCTTC. It specifies CASSLAGGYNEQFF. Drawing the rest from reference TRBV7-3 and TRBJ2-1, the complete variable domain is GAGVSQTPSNKVTEKGKYVELRCDPISGHTALYWYRQSLGQGPEFLIYFQGTGAADDSGLPNDRFFAVRPEGSVSTLKIQRTERGDSAVYLCASSLAGGYNEQFFGPGTRLTVL.